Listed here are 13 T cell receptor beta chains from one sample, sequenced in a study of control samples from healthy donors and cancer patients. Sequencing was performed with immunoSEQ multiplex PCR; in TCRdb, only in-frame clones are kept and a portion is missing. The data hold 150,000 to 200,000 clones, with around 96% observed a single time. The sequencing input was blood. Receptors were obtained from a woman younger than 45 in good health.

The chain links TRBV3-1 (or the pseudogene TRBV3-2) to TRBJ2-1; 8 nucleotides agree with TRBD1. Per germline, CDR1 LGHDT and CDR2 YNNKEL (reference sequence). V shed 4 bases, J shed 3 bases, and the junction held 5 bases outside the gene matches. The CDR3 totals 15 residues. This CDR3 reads CASSPGQEDYNEQFF. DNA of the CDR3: TGTGCCAGCAGCCCGGGACAGGAGGACTACAATGAGCAGTTCTTC.

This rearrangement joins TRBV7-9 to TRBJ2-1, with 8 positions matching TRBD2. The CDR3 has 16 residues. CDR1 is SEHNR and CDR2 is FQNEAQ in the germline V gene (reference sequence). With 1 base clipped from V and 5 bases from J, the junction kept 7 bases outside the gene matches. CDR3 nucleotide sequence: TGTGCCAGCAGCTTAGAAGGCGGACTAGCCCACAATGAGCAGTTCTTC. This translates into CASSLEGGLAHNEQFF.

The CDR3: CASSLGARGAAFF. CDR3 in DNA: TGTGCCAGCAGCTTGGGGGCGAGGGGGGCGGCTTTCTTT. The chain carries TRBV5-6 and TRBJ1-1, with D possibly TRBD1 on 6 matching bases. Trimming removed 0 bases from V and 11 bases from J, with 14 bases in between. The CDR3 is made up of 13 amino acids. Germline V CDR1 and CDR2: SGHDT, YYEEEE.

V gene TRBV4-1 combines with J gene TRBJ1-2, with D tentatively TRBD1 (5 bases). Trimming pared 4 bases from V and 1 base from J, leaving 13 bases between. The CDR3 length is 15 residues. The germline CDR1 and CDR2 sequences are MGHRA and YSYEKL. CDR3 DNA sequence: TGCGCCAGCAGCCGAATACCGGGGCATAACTATGGCTACACCTTC. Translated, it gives CASSRIPGHNYGYTF.

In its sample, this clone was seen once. The CDR3 here is CASSRGSSPLHF. In DNA, the CDR3 is TGTGCCAGCAGTAGGGGAAGTTCACCCCTCCACTTT. This sequence joins TRBV12-3 or TRBV12-4 and TRBJ1-6, with D perhaps matching TRBD1 (5 bases). The ends were cut back, 5 bases at V and 9 bases at J, with 8 bases in the middle. The CDR3 runs 12 residues.

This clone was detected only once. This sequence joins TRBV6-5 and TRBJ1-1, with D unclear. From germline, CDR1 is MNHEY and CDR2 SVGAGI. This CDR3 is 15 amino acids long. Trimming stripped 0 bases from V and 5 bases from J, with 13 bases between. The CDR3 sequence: CASSYSGPGGTEAFF. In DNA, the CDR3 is TGTGCCAGCAGTTACTCAGGCCCAGGCGGGACTGAAGCTTTCTTT.

The CDR3 loop is CAWRSNNRAIRPSPLHF. The CDR3 DNA sequence: TGTGCCTGGAGGTCGAACAACAGGGCCATTAGGCCTTCACCCCTCCACTTT. V usage is TRBV30 and J usage is TRBJ1-6; tentative D call: TRBD1 (6 bases). The CDR3 runs to 17 residues. Between the trimmed V and J ends, which lost 3 bases and 9 bases, there was a span of 24 bases. Germline lookup yields CDR1 GTSNPN and CDR2 SVGIG (reference sequence).

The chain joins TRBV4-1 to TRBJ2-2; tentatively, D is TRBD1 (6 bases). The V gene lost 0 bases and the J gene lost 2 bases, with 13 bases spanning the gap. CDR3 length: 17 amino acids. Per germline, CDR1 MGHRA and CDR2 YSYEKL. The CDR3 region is CASSQETNRVNTGELFF. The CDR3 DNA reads TGCGCCAGCAGCCAAGAAACCAACAGGGTTAACACCGGGGAGCTGTTTTTT.

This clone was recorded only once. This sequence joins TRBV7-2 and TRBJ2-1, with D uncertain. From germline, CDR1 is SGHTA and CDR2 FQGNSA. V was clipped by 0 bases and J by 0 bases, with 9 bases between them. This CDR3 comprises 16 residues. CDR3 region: CASSLALTTSYNEQFF. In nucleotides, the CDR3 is TGTGCCAGCAGCTTAGCACTAACGACCTCCTACAATGAGCAGTTCTTC.

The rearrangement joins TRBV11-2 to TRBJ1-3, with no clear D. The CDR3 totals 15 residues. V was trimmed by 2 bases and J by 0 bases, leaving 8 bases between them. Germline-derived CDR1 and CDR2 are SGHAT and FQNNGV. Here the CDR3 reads CASSLTAGSGNTIYF. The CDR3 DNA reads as TGTGCCAGCAGCTTAACGGCAGGCTCTGGAAACACCATATATTTT.

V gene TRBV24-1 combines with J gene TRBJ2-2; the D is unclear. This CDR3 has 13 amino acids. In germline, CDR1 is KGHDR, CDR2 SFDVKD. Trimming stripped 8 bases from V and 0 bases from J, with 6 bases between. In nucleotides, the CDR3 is TGTGCCACCAAGACAACGAACACCGGGGAGCTGTTTTTT. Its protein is CATKTTNTGELFF.

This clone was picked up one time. The CDR3 spells CASSPTGTGNTEAFF. The CDR3 nucleotides are TGTGCCAGCTCGCCAACCGGGACAGGAAACACTGAAGCTTTCTTT. This chain joins TRBV18 and TRBJ1-1; 8 bases agree with TRBD1. J gave up 2 bases and V 6 bases, and 8 bases lay outside the gene matches. Germline CDR1 is KGHSH and CDR2 is LQKENI. This CDR3 spans 15 amino acids.

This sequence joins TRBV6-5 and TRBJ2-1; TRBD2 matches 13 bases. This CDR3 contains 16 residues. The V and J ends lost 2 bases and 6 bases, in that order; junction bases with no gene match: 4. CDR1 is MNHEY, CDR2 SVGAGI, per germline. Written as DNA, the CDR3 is TGTGCCAGCAGTTACCCACGGACTAGCGGGAGCAATGAGCAGTTCTTC. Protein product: CASSYPRTSGSNEQFF.